The clone carrying this TCR beta chain came up many times. Unique molecular identifiers were affixed to single, distinct cDNA molecules. TCRdb recomputed calls from the 5' RACE reads with MiXCR, one row per CDR3 protein. The sample yields about 35,000 distinct CDR3 sequences, around 6% seen once. Germline CDR1 is SGHVS and CDR2 is FNYEAQ. Trimming cost V 5 bases and J 1 base, with 30 bases left between them. The CDR3 covers 21 residues. This specimen belongs to a study of early T cells in non-severe SARS-CoV-2 infection. The clonotype was recovered from an adult who was a healthcare worker with PCR-confirmed SARS-CoV-2 infection or an uninfected control (not recorded which). V is TRBV7-6 and J is TRBJ2-1; D possibly uses TRBD1 or TRBD2 (5 bases each). Sample: whole blood, taken at baseline. CDR3 sequence (DNA): TGTGCCAGCAGCGGAGTAGGAGGTACAGGTAGTAGTTCTCGGTCCTACAATGAGCAGTTCTTC. It specifies CASSGVGGTGSSSRSYNEQFF.